These T cell receptor beta chains were read from a single sample in a study of T cell repertoires in cytomegalovirus infection. One entry per CDR3 protein, called by TCRdb with MiXCR from the reads. The repertoire has about 920,000 distinct CDR3 sequences, roughly 30% of them found once; the top ten carry around 15%. No cognate antigen is known for these TCRs. The sequenced sample was cultured CD8+ T cells from PBMCs, obtained from culture after CMV antigen stimulation. The receptors derive from a human donor in good health (CMV status not recorded). Some clones in this sample may be carry-over from other donors' samples. CDR3s include the opening cysteine and the closing phenylalanine or tryptophan. Each record gives: clone size, V gene, D gene, J gene, CDR3 protein, CDR3 DNA. The D gene is left open where the match is weak. Size tells how often a clone was seen (once, few, many) or the class of an expanded clone, and some rows leave it out.

size: .
V: TRBV7-6
D: TRBD1
J: TRBJ2-5
CDR3: CASSLSAGGEETQYF
DNA: TGTGCCAGCAGCTTATCCGCAGGGGGCGAGGAGACCCAGTACTTC

size: .
V: TRBV6-1
D: .
J: TRBJ1-6
CDR3: CASSERLTGPLHF
DNA: TGTGCCAGCAGTGAAAGGCTAACAGGCCCCCTCCACTTT

size: many
V: TRBV7-2
D: .
J: TRBJ2-1
CDR3: CASSPSPISYNEQFF
DNA: TGTGCCAGCAGTCCTTCTCCGATCTCCTACAATGAGCAGTTCTTC

size: few
V: TRBV28
D: .
J: TRBJ1-6
CDR3: CASSFLGSPLHF
DNA: TGTGCCAGCAGTTTTCTAGGTTCACCCCTCCACTTT

size: .
V: TRBV2
D: TRBD2
J: TRBJ2-5
CDR3: CASSEAGLAGEIGYQETQYF
DNA: TGTGCCAGCAGTGAAGCGGGACTAGCGGGGGAGATAGGGTACCAAGAGACCCAGTACTTC

size: .
V: TRBV27
D: .
J: TRBJ1-5
CDR3: CASSGGFDQPQHF
DNA: TGTGCCAGCAGTGGAGGGTTCGATCAGCCCCAGCATTTT

size: few
V: TRBV6-6
D: TRBD2
J: TRBJ2-3
CDR3: CASSYSFFVAGLAGHESTDTQYF
DNA: TGTGCCAGCAGTTACTCTTTCTTTGTGGCGGGACTAGCGGGGCACGAGAGCACAGATACGCAGTATTTT

size: .
V: TRBV7-9
D: TRBD1
J: TRBJ1-6
CDR3: CASSFIPGQDNSPLHF
DNA: TGTGCCAGCAGCTTCATTCCGGGACAGGATAATTCACCCCTCCACTTT

size: few
V: TRBV7-9
D: TRBD1
J: TRBJ1-1
CDR3: CASRLTQGVVTEAFF
DNA: TGTGCCAGCAGATTAACCCAGGGGGTAGTGACTGAAGCTTTCTTT

size: .
V: TRBV4-1
D: .
J: TRBJ1-4
CDR3: CASSQDPGNRFGEKLFF
DNA: TGCGCCAGCAGCCAAGACCCTGGGAACAGATTTGGGGAAAAACTGTTTTTT

size: .
V: TRBV7-9
D: TRBD1
J: TRBJ1-5
CDR3: CASSPGTDSNQPQHF
DNA: TGTGCCAGCAGCCCAGGGACAGATAGCAATCAGCCCCAGCATTTT

size: .
V: TRBV24-1
D: TRBD1
J: TRBJ1-5
CDR3: CATSPGPGQGYQPQHF
DNA: TGTGCCACCAGCCCGGGGCCGGGACAGGGGTATCAGCCCCAGCATTTT

size: few
V: TRBV6-2/TRBV6-3
D: TRBD2
J: TRBJ2-1
CDR3: CASSYGRAGGRSNEQFF
DNA: TGTGCCAGCAGTTACGGTAGAGCGGGGGGGCGGTCGAATGAGCAGTTCTTC

size: .
V: TRBV7-9
D: TRBD1
J: TRBJ1-2
CDR3: CASSFDRDHGYTF
DNA: TGTGCCAGCAGCTTTGACAGGGACCATGGCTACACCTTC

size: .
V: TRBV4-1
D: .
J: TRBJ2-7
CDR3: CASSQGRTSSYEQYF
DNA: TGCGCCAGCAGCCAGGGCAGAACCTCCTCCTACGAGCAGTACTTC

size: few
V: TRBV2
D: TRBD2
J: TRBJ2-2
CDR3: CASSDRAGENTGELFF
DNA: TGTGCCAGCAGTGATCGGGCGGGGGAAAACACCGGGGAGCTGTTTTTT

size: many
V: TRBV7-8
D: .
J: TRBJ1-1
CDR3: CASSPKGPEAFF
DNA: TGTGCCAGCAGCCCCAAGGGGCCTGAAGCTTTCTTT

size: .
V: TRBV20-1
D: .
J: TRBJ2-7
CDR3: CSAFMTSSYEQYF
DNA: TGCAGTGCCTTCATGACGTCCTCCTACGAGCAGTACTTC

size: .
V: TRBV19
D: .
J: TRBJ1-1
CDR3: CASTVYFARTRETTEAFF
DNA: TGTGCCAGTACCGTTTATTTCGCGCGGACTCGGGAGACCACTGAAGCTTTCTTT

size: .
V: TRBV13
D: TRBD1
J: TRBJ1-2
CDR3: CASSSDRADEIYGYTF
DNA: TGTGCCAGCAGCTCGGACAGGGCCGATGAAATCTATGGCTACACCTTC

size: .
V: TRBV6-5
D: TRBD1
J: TRBJ2-6
CDR3: CASSYLGQYSGTNVLTF
DNA: TGTGCCAGCAGTTACCTGGGACAGTACTCTGGGACCAACGTCCTGACTTTC

size: .
V: TRBV6-5
D: .
J: TRBJ2-2
CDR3: CASSYSVANTGELFF
DNA: TGTGCCAGCAGTTACTCAGTGGCGAACACCGGGGAGCTGTTTTTT

size: .
V: TRBV12-3/TRBV12-4
D: .
J: TRBJ1-4
CDR3: CASSSSWGVREKLFF
DNA: TGTGCCAGCAGTTCCTCCTGGGGGGTGCGGGAAAAACTGTTTTTT

size: .
V: TRBV24-1
D: .
J: TRBJ2-3
CDR3: CATSFGADTDTQYF
DNA: TGTGCCACCAGTTTTGGGGCCGACACAGATACGCAGTATTTT

size: .
V: TRBV11-2
D: .
J: TRBJ2-1
CDR3: CASSLTPSAGGGNEQFF
DNA: TGTGCCAGCAGCTTAACCCCCTCGGCAGGGGGAGGCAATGAGCAGTTCTTC

size: .
V: TRBV10-3
D: .
J: TRBJ2-7
CDR3: CAISGFSISGTTSYEQYF
DNA: TGTGCCATCAGTGGTTTCTCGATTTCCGGGACAACGTCCTACGAGCAGTACTTC

size: .
V: TRBV7-6
D: .
J: TRBJ1-2
CDR3: CASSSGRTLGYTF
DNA: TGTGCCAGCAGCTCAGGACGGACCTTAGGCTACACCTTC

size: .
V: TRBV6-5
D: .
J: TRBJ2-2
CDR3: CASSYSNRFTGELFF
DNA: TGTGCCAGCAGTTACTCGAACAGATTCACCGGGGAGCTGTTTTTT

size: .
V: TRBV10-3
D: TRBD1
J: TRBJ1-1
CDR3: CAISDPQGVTSEAFF
DNA: TGTGCCATCAGTGACCCACAGGGGGTTACATCTGAAGCTTTCTTT

size: .
V: TRBV5-6
D: .
J: TRBJ1-5
CDR3: CASSRDRHNQPQHF
DNA: TGTGCCAGCAGCCGAGACAGGCACAATCAGCCCCAGCATTTT

size: few
V: TRBV19
D: .
J: TRBJ2-3
CDR3: CASSMLTDTQYF
DNA: TGTGCCAGTAGTATGTTAACAGATACGCAGTATTTT

size: .
V: TRBV6-1
D: .
J: TRBJ2-7
CDR3: CASSFSSTVEQYF
DNA: TGTGCCAGCAGTTTCTCTTCGACAGTCGAGCAGTACTTC

size: few
V: TRBV7-9
D: .
J: TRBJ1-2
CDR3: CASSRQAYGYTF
DNA: TGTGCCAGCAGCCGACAGGCCTATGGCTACACCTTC

size: .
V: TRBV6-5
D: TRBD2
J: TRBJ2-1
CDR3: CASSRRGGRFNEQFF
DNA: TGTGCCAGCAGCCGGCGGGGGGGCCGATTTAATGAGCAGTTCTTC

size: .
V: TRBV7-3
D: TRBD1
J: TRBJ2-5
CDR3: CASKLRGQGRETQYF
DNA: TGTGCCAGCAAATTGAGGGGACAGGGGAGAGAGACCCAGTACTTC

size: .
V: TRBV9
D: TRBD1
J: TRBJ2-1
CDR3: CASSVGKGQGYNEQFF
DNA: TGTGCCAGCAGCGTAGGGAAGGGACAGGGCTACAATGAGCAGTTCTTC

size: .
V: TRBV18
D: .
J: TRBJ1-2
CDR3: CASSPPETAPYGYTF
DNA: TGTGCCAGCTCACCACCAGAGACAGCCCCCTATGGCTACACCTTC

size: .
V: TRBV3-1
D: TRBD2
J: TRBJ2-1
CDR3: CASSPTSGAGGEQFF
DNA: TGTGCCAGCAGCCCGACTAGCGGGGCCGGCGGTGAGCAGTTCTTC

size: .
V: TRBV5-8
D: .
J: TRBJ1-5
CDR3: CASSFLGLDVGNQPQHF
DNA: TGTGCCAGCAGCTTTCTCGGACTTGATGTCGGCAATCAGCCCCAGCATTTT

size: .
V: TRBV27
D: .
J: TRBJ1-6
CDR3: CASSLSPHPNSPLHF
DNA: TGTGCCAGCAGTTTATCGCCCCATCCTAATTCACCCCTCCACTTT